Below are 30 T cell receptor beta chains sequenced from a single sample in a study of response to subunit inactivated influenza vaccine. Each CDR3 protein gets one entry after TCRdb re-called the RT-PCR reads with MiXCR. Of 500,000 to 600,000 distinct CDR3 sequences in the sample, 13% are singletons; the top ten hold under 15%. Here the sequenced sample was PBMCs from blood, taken around seven weeks after vaccination. The receptors originated from a man between 45 and 60 years old who received an inactivated influenza vaccine.

The chain recombines TRBV4-2 with TRBJ2-7, with D perhaps TRBD1 (5 bases). The germline V gene encodes CDR1 LGHNA and CDR2 YNFKEQ. V gave up 4 bases and J gave up 0 bases, with 13 bases separating them. The CDR3 contains 15 residues. The CDR3 sequence is CASSRNRLSSYEQYF. As DNA, the CDR3 is TGTGCCAGCAGCCGAAACAGGCTCAGCTCCTACGAGCAGTACTTC.

The CDR3 protein is CAIRNFTPRDTISSGANVLTF. The CDR3 nucleotides read TGTGCCATCAGAAATTTCACTCCCCGGGACACAATATCCTCTGGGGCCAACGTCCTGACTTTC. This sequence joins TRBV10-3 and TRBJ2-6; D is possibly TRBD1 (6 bases). Trimming cost V 6 bases and J 0 bases, with 27 bases left between them. The CDR3 covers 21 residues. Germline V CDR1 and CDR2: ENHRY, SYGVKD.

This clonotype was counted ten times or more. This sequence joins TRBV7-9 and TRBJ2-7; D unresolved. From germline, CDR1 is SEHNR and CDR2 FQNEAQ (reference sequence). The ends were cut back, 2 bases at V and 3 bases at J, with 14 bases in the middle. The CDR3 totals 15 residues. The CDR3 loop reads CASSLTGYPNYEQYF. In DNA, the CDR3 is TGTGCCAGCAGCTTAACCGGGTATCCAAACTACGAGCAGTACTTC.

This clonotype was observed a handful of times. The chain uses TRBV7-2 and TRBJ2-3; 12 nucleotides agree with TRBD2. Per the germline V gene, CDR1 is SGHTA and CDR2 is FQGNSA. The CDR3 sequence is 15 residues long. After removal of 6 bases from V and 6 bases from J, the junction contained 7 bases not matched to a gene. CDR3: CASRKGLAGSDTQYF. The CDR3 DNA reads as TGTGCCAGCAGAAAAGGACTAGCGGGATCTGATACGCAGTATTTT.

This clonotype was seen ten or more times. The rearrangement links TRBV10-3 to TRBJ1-2; the match to TRBD1 covers 9 bases. The J segment lost 8 bases and the V segment lost 3 bases, leaving 7 bases of the junction unmatched. Germline CDR1 reads ENHRY; CDR2 reads SYGVKD. The CDR3 sequence is 14 residues long. The DNA of the CDR3 is TGTGCCATCAGTGAAACCGGGACAGGGATCGGCTACACCTTC. This codes for CAISETGTGIGYTF.

The chain links TRBV4-1 to TRBJ2-1, with D possibly matching TRBD1 (6 bases). The V gene's germline CDR1 is MGHRA and CDR2 YSYEKL. V lost 1 base and J 3 bases, leaving 7 bases between the germline ends. The CDR3 is 14 amino acids. CDR3 coding DNA: TGCGCCAGCAGCCAAGCACAGGGCTACAATGAGCAGTTCTTC. Its protein is CASSQAQGYNEQFF.

This clonotype was observed a handful of times. The CDR3 coding sequence is TGCAGTGCACCGGACAGGGTGCTGACAGATACGCAGTATTTT. It encodes CSAPDRVLTDTQYF. J is TRBJ2-3 and V is TRBV20-1, with TRBD1 matching over 8 bases. This CDR3 is 14 amino acids long. V lost 6 bases to trimming and J lost 3 bases; unmatched junction nucleotides: 8. Germline V gene data show CDR1 as DFQATT and CDR2 as SNEGSKA (reference sequence).

About this clonotype: One junction end does not reproduce the germline sequence, and a read error may be involved. The chain has TRBV25-1 and TRBJ2-5; D possibly matches TRBD1 or TRBD2 (6 bases each). The germline CDR1 and CDR2 sequences are MGHDK and SYGVNS. This CDR3 has 18 amino acids. The CDR3 DNA sequence: TGTGCCAGCAGTCCGCCAGGAGGGGGGATGTACCCTCAAGACACCCAGTACTTC. Translated, it gives CASSPPGGGMYPQDTQYF.

V usage is TRBV19 and J usage is TRBJ2-3, with D tentatively TRBD1 (6 bases). V lost 0 bases, J lost 3 bases, and 13 bases lay in between. The CDR3 sequence is 16 residues long. CDR1 and CDR2 (germline): LNHDA, SQIVND (reference sequence). The CDR3 nucleotides are TGTGCCAGTAGTATAGAGGGGGCGCGATTAACAGATACGCAGTATTTT. Amino acids: CASSIEGARLTDTQYF.

In DNA, the CDR3 is TGTGCCAGCAGCCCTTTTGGGGAGCTGTTTTTT. Protein sequence: CASSPFGELFF. The chain links TRBV6-2 or TRBV6-3 to TRBJ2-2; D is undetermined. V was trimmed by 6 bases and J by 8 bases, leaving 7 bases between them. CDR1 MNHEY and CDR2 SVGEGT come from the germline V gene. This CDR3 is built from 11 residues.

There are a few counts of this clonotype. This chain uses TRBV3-1 with TRBJ1-6, with D unclear. CDR1 and CDR2 from the germline V gene are LGHDT and YNNKEL (reference sequence). CDR3 size: 15 residues. The ends were cut back, 2 bases at V and 8 bases at J, with 13 bases in the middle. This CDR3 is CASSQLGDGYSPLHF. CDR3 coding DNA: TGTGCCAGCAGCCAATTAGGCGACGGGTATTCACCCCTCCACTTT. The whole variable domain, remainder taken from reference TRBV3-1 and TRBJ1-6, is DTAVSQTPKYLVTQMGNDKSIKCEQNLGHDTMYWYKQDSKKFLKIMFSYNNKELIINETVPNRFSPKSPDKAHLNLHINSLELGDSAVYFCASSQLGDGYSPLHFGNGTRLTVT.

This clonotype has ten or more counts. V gene TRBV13 combines with J gene TRBJ2-2, with D possibly being TRBD1 or TRBD2 (5 bases each). Trimming shortened V by 0 bases and J by 6 bases, and 8 bases separated the two germline ends. CDR1 and CDR2 (germline): PRHDT, FYEKMQ (reference sequence). The CDR3 contains 14 residues. The CDR3 sequence: CASSLGGDAGELFF. The CDR3 DNA is TGTGCCAGCAGCTTAGGTGGGGACGCCGGGGAGCTGTTTTTT.

This clonotype was counted only a few times. The chain uses TRBV5-1 and TRBJ2-7; 8 bases line up with TRBD1. V lost 5 bases and J lost 6; bases outside the gene matches: 4. CDR3 length equals 12 residues. Germline V gives CDR1 SGHRS, CDR2 YFSETQ. The CDR3 here is CASRLTGGEQYF. The DNA for the CDR3 is TGCGCCAGCAGGCTAACAGGGGGCGAGCAGTACTTC.

This clonotype was observed many times. This chain joins TRBV20-1 and TRBJ2-7; D might be TRBD1 or TRBD2, each matching 5 bases. Trimming took 5 bases from V and 6 from J, leaving 23 bases between them. Germline assignment: CDR1 DFQATT and CDR2 SNEGSKA (reference sequence). The CDR3 sequence is 15 residues long. The CDR3 loop is CSALHPPGPAIEQYF. In DNA, the CDR3 is TGCAGTGCTCTCCACCCCCCGGGACCAGCGATCGAGCAGTACTTC.

The rearrangement uses TRBV25-1 and TRBJ2-7; D perhaps matches TRBD1 (5 bases). The CDR3 is 17 amino acids. The germline gives CDR1 MGHDK, CDR2 SYGVNS. Trimming cost V 1 base and J 3 bases, with 19 bases left between them. The CDR3 region has the DNA TGTGCCAGCAGTGAATGGCATGTGGACACCAACGTCTACGAGCAGTACTTC. It yields the protein CASSEWHVDTNVYEQYF.

This clonotype was observed a handful of times. The rearrangement joins TRBV27 to TRBJ1-4, with no clear D. CDR3 length: 13 residues. Trimming stripped 2 bases from V and 5 bases from J, with 6 bases between. Germline CDR1 reads MNHEY; CDR2 reads SMNVEV (reference sequence). CDR3 sequence reads: CASSLTLNEKLFF. The CDR3, as DNA: TGTGCCAGCAGTTTAACCCTGAATGAAAAACTGTTTTTT.

V gene TRBV15 combines with J gene TRBJ1-5; D is ambiguous. The CDR3 contains 17 residues. Germline V CDR1 and CDR2: LNHNV, YYDKDF (reference sequence). V was cut by 0 bases and J by 7 bases, with 19 bases left in between. The CDR3: CATSRDMGNVHGQPQHF. As DNA, the CDR3 is TGTGCCACCAGCAGAGATATGGGGAACGTCCACGGGCAGCCCCAGCATTTT.

This clonotype was recorded many times. The chain employs TRBV4-1 and TRBJ1-4; perhaps TRBD1 as D (5 bases). Germline V CDR1 and CDR2: MGHRA, YSYEKL. The V gene lost 5 bases and the J gene lost 8 bases, with 18 bases spanning the gap. This CDR3 is built from 15 residues. In DNA, the CDR3 is TGCGCCAGCAGCGGAACTGGGGCAGGGCGGGAAAAACTGTTTTTT. Its translation: CASSGTGAGREKLFF.

This clonotype was counted ten times or more. The rearrangement joins TRBV11-2 to TRBJ2-5; 9 bases are shared with TRBD2. The trim removed 1 base at V and 2 bases at J, leaving 11 bases unmatched. Germline V gene lookup returns CDR1 SGHAT and CDR2 FQNNGV. The CDR3 has 18 amino acids. The CDR3 nucleotides are TGTGCCAGCAGCTTAGGACCGGTGCGGGGGGGCCCACAAGAGACCCAGTACTTC. Its translation is CASSLGPVRGGPQETQYF.

This sequence joins TRBV3-1 and TRBJ1-4, with a possible D match to TRBD1 (6 bases). The germline V and J ends were trimmed by 1 base and 7 bases, with 13 bases remaining between them. Germline V gives CDR1 LGHDT, CDR2 YNNKEL (reference sequence). This CDR3 region has 15 residues. The CDR3 nucleotides read TGTGCCAGCAGCCAAGGGGCAGGGGATGGTGAAAAACTGTTTTTT. As protein: CASSQGAGDGEKLFF. The full variable domain, completed using reference TRBV3-1 and TRBJ1-4, is DTAVSQTPKYLVTQMGNDKSIKCEQNLGHDTMYWYKQDSKKFLKIMFSYNNKELIINETVPNRFSPKSPDKAHLNLHINSLELGDSAVYFCASSQGAGDGEKLFFGSGTQLSVL.

This clonotype was seen a few times. The chain recombines TRBV20-1 with TRBJ1-6; TRBD1 might be the D (6 bases). The CDR3 is 12 amino acids. V shed 6 bases and J shed 7 bases, with 10 bases lying between them. Germline V lookup: CDR1 DFQATT, CDR2 SNEGSKA (reference sequence). As DNA, the CDR3 is TGCAGTGCAGGGGGTCCCAATTCACCCCTCCACTTT. This sequence encodes CSAGGPNSPLHF.

This clonotype appeared a few times. The gene calls are TRBV5-1 and TRBJ2-7; D may be TRBD2 (6 bases). Germline V lookup: CDR1 SGHRS, CDR2 YFSETQ. V was pared by 6 bases and J by 3 bases, with 13 bases between. The CDR3 loop spans 13 amino acids. CDR3 protein: CASNTAGSYEQYF. The CDR3 nucleotides read TGCGCCAGCAACACGGCGGGGAGCTACGAGCAGTACTTC. Full variable domain (outside the CDR3, taken from reference TRBV5-1 and TRBJ2-7): KAGVTQTPRYLIKTRGQQVTLSCSPISGHRSVSWYQQTPGQGLQFLFEYFSETQRNKGNFPGRFSGRQFSNSRSEMNVSTLELGDSALYLCASNTAGSYEQYFGPGTRLTVT.

There are a few counts of this clonotype. This chain uses TRBV21-1 with TRBJ2-7; TRBD1 was called by the table and not checked on the DNA. TRBV21-1 is a pseudogene. The CDR3 has 16 residues. The CDR3 coding sequence is TGTGCCAGCAGCAAAGCGCCGGGACAGGCCAGCTACGAGCAGTACTTC. Its protein product is CASSKAPGQASYEQYF.

This clonotype showed up just a few times. The gene calls are TRBV20-1 and TRBJ2-5; D gene uncertain. The CDR3 is made up of 14 amino acids. The germline V gene has CDR1 DFQATT and CDR2 SNEGSKA (reference sequence). V was pared by 2 bases and J by 1 base, with 11 bases between. CDR3 DNA: TGCAGTGCTAGATCCCCAGCCAGCCAAGAGACCCAGTACTTC. Protein sequence: CSARSPASQETQYF.

This clonotype was seen a handful of times. The J gene is TRBJ2-3, the V gene TRBV25-1; D unclear. Trimming took off 8 bases at V and 1 base at J, with 13 bases between the two ends. The CDR3 runs 14 residues. CDR1 MGHDK and CDR2 SYGVNS come from the germline V gene. CDR3 amino acids: CASEPTHRTDTQYF. CDR3 nucleotide sequence: TGTGCCAGCGAACCCACACACCGCACAGATACGCAGTATTTT.

This clonotype has more than one count but fewer than ten. The chain couples TRBV2 to TRBJ2-5; weak D call: TRBD2 (6 bases). Germline-derived CDR1 and CDR2 are SNHLY and FYNNEI. Trimming took off 3 bases at V and 7 bases at J, with 12 bases between the two ends. The CDR3 length is 13 residues. The CDR3 DNA is TGTGCCAGCAGTGATCTGGGGACTCCGACCCAGTACTTC. This translates into CASSDLGTPTQYF.

In its sample, this clonotype was seen many times. CDR3 protein: CSARADSTDTQYF. As DNA, the CDR3 is TGCAGTGCTAGAGCGGACAGCACAGATACGCAGTATTTT. This chain joins TRBV20-1 and TRBJ2-3; D not certain. The CDR3 runs 13 residues. V dropped 1 base and J dropped 0 bases, with 5 bases sitting between them. Per the germline V gene, CDR1 is DFQATT and CDR2 is SNEGSKA (reference sequence).

This clonotype was counted only a few times. The rearrangement links TRBV7-6 to TRBJ2-5, with D maybe TRBD1 (5 bases). The CDR3 extends over 15 amino acids. Germline CDR1 is SGHVS and CDR2 is FNYEAQ. Trimming left V 0 bases short and J 0 bases short, with 8 bases between. The CDR3 nucleotides are TGTGCCAGCAGCTTAGCGGGGCACCACCAAGAGACCCAGTACTTC. Amino acid sequence: CASSLAGHHQETQYF.

Many counts were recorded for this clonotype. V usage is TRBV7-9 and J usage is TRBJ2-1; D uncertain. From germline, CDR1 is SEHNR and CDR2 FQNEAQ (reference sequence). V was pared by 6 bases and J by 9 bases, with 12 bases between. The CDR3 runs to 12 residues. The CDR3 bases are TGTGCCAGCAGAAAGATAGTGGTTGAGCAGTTCTTC. Its translation: CASRKIVVEQFF.

The chain employs TRBV19 and TRBJ1-2; D gene uncertain. The CDR3 is 14 amino acids. Trimming took 4 bases from V and 2 from J, leaving 11 bases between them. Germline-derived CDR1 and CDR2 are LNHDA and SQIVND (reference sequence). CDR3 DNA sequence: TGTGCCAGTAGTAAAGGGAAGATCAACTATGGCTACACCTTC. It translates to CASSKGKINYGYTF. Full variable domain (rest looked up from reference TRBV19 and TRBJ1-2): DGGITQSPKYLFRKEGQNVTLSCEQNLNHDAMYWYRQDPGQGLRLIYYSQIVNDFQKGDIAEGYSVSREKKESFPLTVTSAQKNPTAFYLCASSKGKINYGYTFGSGTRLTVV.